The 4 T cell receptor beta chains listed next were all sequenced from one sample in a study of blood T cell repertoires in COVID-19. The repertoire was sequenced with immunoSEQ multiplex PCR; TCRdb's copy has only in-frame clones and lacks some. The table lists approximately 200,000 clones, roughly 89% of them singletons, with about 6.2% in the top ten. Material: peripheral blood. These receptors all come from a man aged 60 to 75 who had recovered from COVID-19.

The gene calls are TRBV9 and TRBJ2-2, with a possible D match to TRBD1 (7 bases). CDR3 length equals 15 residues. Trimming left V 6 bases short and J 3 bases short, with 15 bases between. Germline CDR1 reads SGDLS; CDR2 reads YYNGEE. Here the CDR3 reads CASTQGVADTGELFF. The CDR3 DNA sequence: TGTGCCAGCACGCAGGGGGTAGCGGACACCGGGGAGCTGTTTTTT. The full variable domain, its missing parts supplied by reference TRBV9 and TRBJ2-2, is DSGVTQTPKHLITATGQRVTLRCSPRSGDLSVYWYQQSLDQGLQFLIQYYNGEERAKGNILERFSAQQFPDLHSELNLSSLELGDSALYFCASTQGVADTGELFFGEGSRLTVL.

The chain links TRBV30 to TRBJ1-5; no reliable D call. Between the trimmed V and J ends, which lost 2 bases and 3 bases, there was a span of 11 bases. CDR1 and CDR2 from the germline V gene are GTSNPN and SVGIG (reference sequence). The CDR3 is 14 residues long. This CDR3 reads CAWSPSGFNQPQHF. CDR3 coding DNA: TGTGCCTGGAGTCCGAGCGGTTTCAATCAGCCCCAGCATTTT.

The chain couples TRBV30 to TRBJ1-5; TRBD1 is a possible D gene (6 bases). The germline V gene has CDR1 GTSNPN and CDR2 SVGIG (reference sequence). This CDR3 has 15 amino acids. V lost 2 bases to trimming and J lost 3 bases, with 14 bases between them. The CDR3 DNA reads TGTGCCTGGAGTCCCCTACAGGGACACAATCAGCCCCAGCATTTT. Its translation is CAWSPLQGHNQPQHF.

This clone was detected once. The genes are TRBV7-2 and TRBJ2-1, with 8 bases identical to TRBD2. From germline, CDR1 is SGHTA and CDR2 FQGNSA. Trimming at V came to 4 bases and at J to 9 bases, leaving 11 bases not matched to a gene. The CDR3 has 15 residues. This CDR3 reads CASSYGTRTIGEQFF. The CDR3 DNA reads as TGTGCCAGCAGCTACGGGACTAGGACGATCGGTGAGCAGTTCTTC.